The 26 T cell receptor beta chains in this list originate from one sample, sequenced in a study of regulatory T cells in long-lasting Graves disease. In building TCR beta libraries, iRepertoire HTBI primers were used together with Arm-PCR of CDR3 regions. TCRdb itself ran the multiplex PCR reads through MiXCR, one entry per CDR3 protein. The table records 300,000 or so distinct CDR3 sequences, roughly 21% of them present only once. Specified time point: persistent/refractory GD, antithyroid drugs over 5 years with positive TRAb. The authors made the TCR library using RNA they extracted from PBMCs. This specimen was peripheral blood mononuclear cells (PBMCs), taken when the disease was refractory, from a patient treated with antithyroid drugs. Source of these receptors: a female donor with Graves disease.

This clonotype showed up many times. The CDR3, as DNA: TGTGCCAGCTTCCCGGGGGGGGACAGGGAAGCTTTCTTT. This encodes CASFPGGDREAFF. V gene TRBV18 combines with J gene TRBJ1-1, with 8 bases fitting TRBD1. V lost 7 bases to trimming and J lost 8 bases; unmatched junction nucleotides: 9. The CDR3 is 13 amino acids. From germline, CDR1 is KGHSH and CDR2 LQKENI.

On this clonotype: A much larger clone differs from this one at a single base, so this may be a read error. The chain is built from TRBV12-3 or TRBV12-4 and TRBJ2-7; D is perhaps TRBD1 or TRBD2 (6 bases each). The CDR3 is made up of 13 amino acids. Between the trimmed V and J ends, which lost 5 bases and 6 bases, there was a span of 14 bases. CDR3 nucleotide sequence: TGTGCCAGCAGTGTCCGGGGGCCAACCGAGCAGTACTTC. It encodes CASSVRGPTEQYF.

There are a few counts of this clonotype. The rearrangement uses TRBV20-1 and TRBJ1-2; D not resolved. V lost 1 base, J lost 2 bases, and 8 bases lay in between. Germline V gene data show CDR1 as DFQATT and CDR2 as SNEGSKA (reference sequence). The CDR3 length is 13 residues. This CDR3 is CSARVDGNYGYTF. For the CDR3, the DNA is TGCAGTGCTAGAGTTGACGGAAACTATGGCTACACCTTC.

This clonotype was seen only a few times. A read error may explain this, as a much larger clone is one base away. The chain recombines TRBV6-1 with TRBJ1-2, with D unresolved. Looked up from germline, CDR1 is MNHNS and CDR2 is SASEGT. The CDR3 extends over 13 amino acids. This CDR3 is CASNRASSYGCTF. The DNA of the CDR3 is TGTGCCAGCAACCGGGCCAGTTCCTATGGCTGCACCTTC.

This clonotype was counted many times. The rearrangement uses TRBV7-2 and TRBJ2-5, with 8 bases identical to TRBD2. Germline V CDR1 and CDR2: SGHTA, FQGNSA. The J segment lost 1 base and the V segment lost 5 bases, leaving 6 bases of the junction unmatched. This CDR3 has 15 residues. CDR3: CASSRGGPIQETQYF. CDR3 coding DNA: TGTGCCAGCAGCCGGGGGGGCCCCATCCAAGAGACCCAGTACTTC.

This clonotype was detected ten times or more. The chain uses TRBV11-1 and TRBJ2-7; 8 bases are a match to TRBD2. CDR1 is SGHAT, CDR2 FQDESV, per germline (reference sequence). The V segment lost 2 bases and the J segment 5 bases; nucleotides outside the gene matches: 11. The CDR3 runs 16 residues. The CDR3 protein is CASSLKSPGRGHEQYF. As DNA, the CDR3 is TGTGCCAGCAGCTTAAAGTCCCCCGGGAGGGGACACGAGCAGTACTTC.

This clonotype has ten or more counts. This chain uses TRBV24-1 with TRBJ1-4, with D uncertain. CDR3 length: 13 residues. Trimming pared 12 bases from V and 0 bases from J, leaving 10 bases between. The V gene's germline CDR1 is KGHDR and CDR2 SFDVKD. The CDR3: CAAASATNEKLFF. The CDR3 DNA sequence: TGTGCCGCAGCCAGTGCAACTAATGAAAAACTGTTTTTT.

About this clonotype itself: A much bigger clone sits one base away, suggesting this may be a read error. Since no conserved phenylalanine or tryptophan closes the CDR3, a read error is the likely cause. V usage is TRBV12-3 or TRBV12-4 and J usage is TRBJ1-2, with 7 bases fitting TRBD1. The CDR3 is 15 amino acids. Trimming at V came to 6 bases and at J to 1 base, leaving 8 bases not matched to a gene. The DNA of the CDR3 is TGTGCCAGCAGGGACAGGAAAGGCCTTAACTATGGCTACACCCTC. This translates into CASRDRKGLNYGYTL.

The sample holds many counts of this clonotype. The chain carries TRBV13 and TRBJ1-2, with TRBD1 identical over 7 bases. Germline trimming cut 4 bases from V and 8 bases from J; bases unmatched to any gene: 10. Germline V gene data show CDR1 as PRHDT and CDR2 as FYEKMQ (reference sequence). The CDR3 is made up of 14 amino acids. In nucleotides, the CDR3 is TGTGCCAGCAGCTCGAGACAGGGTTCGGGCGGCTACACCTTC. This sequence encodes CASSSRQGSGGYTF.

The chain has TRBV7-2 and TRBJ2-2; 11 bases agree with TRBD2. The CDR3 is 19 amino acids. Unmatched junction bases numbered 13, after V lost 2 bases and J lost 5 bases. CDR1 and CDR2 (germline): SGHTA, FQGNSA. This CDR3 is CASSLQASGGRRVTGELFF. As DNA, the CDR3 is TGTGCCAGCAGCTTACAGGCTAGCGGGGGGCGCAGAGTAACCGGGGAGCTGTTTTTT.

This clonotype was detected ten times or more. This CDR3 is CASSSNRRNTGELFF. DNA of the CDR3: TGTGCCAGCAGTTCAAATCGCAGGAACACCGGGGAGCTGTTTTTT. The chain couples TRBV28 to TRBJ2-2; D gene unclear. The CDR3 contains 15 residues. Trimming took 4 bases from V and 1 from J, leaving 10 bases between them. Germline CDR1 and CDR2: MDHEN and SYDVKM.

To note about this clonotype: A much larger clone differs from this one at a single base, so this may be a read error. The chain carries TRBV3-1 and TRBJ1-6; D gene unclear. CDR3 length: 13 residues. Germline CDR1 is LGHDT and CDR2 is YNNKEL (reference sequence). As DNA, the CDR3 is TGTGGCAGCAGCCAAGGGCCCAATTCACCCCTCCACTTT. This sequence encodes CGSSQGPNSPLHF. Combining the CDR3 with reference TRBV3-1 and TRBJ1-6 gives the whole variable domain DTAVSQTPKYLVTQMGNDKSIKCEQNLGHDTMYWYKQDSKKFLKIMFSYNNKELIINETVPNRFSPKSPDKAHLNLHINSLELGDSAVYFCGSSQGPNSPLHFGNGTRLTVT.

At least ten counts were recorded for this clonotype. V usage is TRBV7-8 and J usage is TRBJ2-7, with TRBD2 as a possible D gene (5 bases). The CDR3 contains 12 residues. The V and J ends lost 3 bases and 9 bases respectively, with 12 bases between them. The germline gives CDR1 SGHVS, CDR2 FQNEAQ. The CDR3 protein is CASSLGPRGQYF. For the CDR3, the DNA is TGTGCCAGCAGCTTGGGCCCCCGGGGGCAGTACTTC.

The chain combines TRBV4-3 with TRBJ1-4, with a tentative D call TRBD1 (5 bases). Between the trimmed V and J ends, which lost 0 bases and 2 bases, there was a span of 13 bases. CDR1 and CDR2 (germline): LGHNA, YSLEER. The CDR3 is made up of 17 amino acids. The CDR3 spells CASSQDLQGWTNEKLFF. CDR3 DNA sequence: TGCGCCAGCAGCCAAGATCTGCAGGGATGGACTAATGAAAAACTGTTTTTT.

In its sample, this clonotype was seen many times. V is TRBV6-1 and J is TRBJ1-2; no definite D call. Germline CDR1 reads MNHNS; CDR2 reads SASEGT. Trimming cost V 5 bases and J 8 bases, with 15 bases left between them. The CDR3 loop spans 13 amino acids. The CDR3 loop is CASSLAPRGGYTF. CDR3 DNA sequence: TGTGCCAGCAGTCTAGCCCCCCGTGGGGGCTACACCTTC.

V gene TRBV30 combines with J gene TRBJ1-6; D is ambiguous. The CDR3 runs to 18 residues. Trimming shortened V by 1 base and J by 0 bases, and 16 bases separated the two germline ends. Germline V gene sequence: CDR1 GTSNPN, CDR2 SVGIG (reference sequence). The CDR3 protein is CAWSGLPTDSSYNSPLHF. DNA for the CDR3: TGTGCCTGGAGTGGACTTCCGACGGATAGCTCCTATAATTCACCCCTCCACTTT.

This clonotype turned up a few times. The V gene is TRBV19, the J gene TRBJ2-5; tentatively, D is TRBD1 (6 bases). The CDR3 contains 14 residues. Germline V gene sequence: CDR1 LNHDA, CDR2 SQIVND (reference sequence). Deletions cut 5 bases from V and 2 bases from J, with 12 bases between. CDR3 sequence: CASSYRAAQETQYF. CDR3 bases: TGTGCCAGTAGTTACAGGGCAGCGCAAGAGACCCAGTACTTC. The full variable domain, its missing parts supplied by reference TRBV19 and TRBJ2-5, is DGGITQSPKYLFRKEGQNVTLSCEQNLNHDAMYWYRQDPGQGLRLIYYSQIVNDFQKGDIAEGYSVSREKKESFPLTVTSAQKNPTAFYLCASSYRAAQETQYFGPGTRLLVL.

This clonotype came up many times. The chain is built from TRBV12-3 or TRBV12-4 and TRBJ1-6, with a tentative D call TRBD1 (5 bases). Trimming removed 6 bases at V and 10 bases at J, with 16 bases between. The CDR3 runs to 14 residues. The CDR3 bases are TGTGCCAGCAGCTTCACCGCCGCAGGGTCACCCCTCCACTTT. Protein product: CASSFTAAGSPLHF.

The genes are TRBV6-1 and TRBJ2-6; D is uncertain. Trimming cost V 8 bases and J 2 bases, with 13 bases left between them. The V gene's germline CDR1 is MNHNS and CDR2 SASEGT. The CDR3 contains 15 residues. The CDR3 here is CASLGSLAGANVLTF. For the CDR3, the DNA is TGTGCCAGCCTAGGGTCTTTGGCTGGGGCCAACGTCCTGACTTTC.

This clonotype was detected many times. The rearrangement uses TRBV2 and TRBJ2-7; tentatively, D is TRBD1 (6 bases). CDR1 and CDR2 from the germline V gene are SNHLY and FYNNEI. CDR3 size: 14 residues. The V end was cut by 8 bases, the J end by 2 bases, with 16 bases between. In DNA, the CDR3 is TGTGCCAGCGCGATGGGCAGGGGAACCTACGAGCAGTACTTC. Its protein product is CASAMGRGTYEQYF.

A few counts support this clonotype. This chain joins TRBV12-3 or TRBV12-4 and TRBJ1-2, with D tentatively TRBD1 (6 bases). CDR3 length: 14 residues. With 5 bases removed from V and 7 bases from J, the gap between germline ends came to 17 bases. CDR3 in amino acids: CASSPWTEARGYTF. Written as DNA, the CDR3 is TGTGCCAGCAGTCCCTGGACAGAGGCACGTGGCTACACCTTC.

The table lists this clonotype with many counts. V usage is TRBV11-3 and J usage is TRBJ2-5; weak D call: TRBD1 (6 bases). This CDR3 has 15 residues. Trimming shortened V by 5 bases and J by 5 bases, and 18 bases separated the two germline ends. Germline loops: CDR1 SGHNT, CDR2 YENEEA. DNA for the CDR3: TGTGCCAGCAGCCCGTTAACAGGGTTTGGGGAGACCCAGTACTTC. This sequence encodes CASSPLTGFGETQYF.

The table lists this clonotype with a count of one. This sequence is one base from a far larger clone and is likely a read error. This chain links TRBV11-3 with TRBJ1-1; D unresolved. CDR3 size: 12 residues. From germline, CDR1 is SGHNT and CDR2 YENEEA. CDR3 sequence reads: CASSSLSTKAFF. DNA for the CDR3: TGTGCCAGCAGCTCCCTAAGCACTAAAGCTTTCTTT. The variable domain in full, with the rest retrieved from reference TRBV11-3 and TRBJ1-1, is EAGVVQSPRYKIIEKKQPVAFWCNPISGHNTLYWYLQNLGQGPELLIRYENEEAVDDSQLPKDRFSAERLKGVDSTLKIQPAELGDSAVYLCASSSLSTKAFFGQGTRLTVV.

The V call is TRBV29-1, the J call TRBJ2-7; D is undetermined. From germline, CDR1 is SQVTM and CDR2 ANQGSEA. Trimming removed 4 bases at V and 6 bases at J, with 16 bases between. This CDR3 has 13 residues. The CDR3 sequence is CSVARSEISEQYF. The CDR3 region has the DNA TGCAGCGTTGCCCGGAGTGAGATATCCGAGCAGTACTTC.

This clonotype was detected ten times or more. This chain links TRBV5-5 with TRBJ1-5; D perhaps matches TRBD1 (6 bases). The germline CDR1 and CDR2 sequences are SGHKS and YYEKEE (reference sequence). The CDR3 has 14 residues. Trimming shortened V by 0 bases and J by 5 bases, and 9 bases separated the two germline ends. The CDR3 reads CASSLEGGYQPQHF. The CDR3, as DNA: TGTGCCAGCAGCTTGGAGGGGGGTTATCAGCCCCAGCATTTT.

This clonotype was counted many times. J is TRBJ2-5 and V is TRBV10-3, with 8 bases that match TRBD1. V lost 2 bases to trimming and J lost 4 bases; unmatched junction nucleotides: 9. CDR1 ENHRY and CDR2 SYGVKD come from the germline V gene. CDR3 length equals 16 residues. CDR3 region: CAISEKVGQGGETQYF. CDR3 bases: TGTGCCATCAGTGAGAAGGTTGGACAGGGAGGAGAGACCCAGTACTTC.